This passage covers 29 T cell receptor beta chains from one sample sequenced in a study of regulatory T cells in long-lasting Graves disease (dated by TCRdb to 2020 to 2023). The library was made by multiplex PCR. Sequencer: Illumina HiSeq 4000. To build TCR beta libraries, CDR3 regions were amplified by Arm-PCR using iRepertoire HTBI primers. The public sequencing data were trimmed at Q25 with fastp and processed into clonotypes with MiXCR by TCRdb, which kept only in-frame beta chains. Rows merge per CDR3 protein into single entries with the most common DNA and genes. Present in this sample are around 320,000 distinct CDR3 sequences, 16% of which were seen just once. The ten top clones hold approximately 30% of the sample. The sample's time point label is to be understood as: newly diagnosed GD, antithyroid drugs for less than 3 months. RNA was extracted from PBMCs in TRIzol for both TCR sequencing and RNA sequencing.

The same sample was also studied in work on T cells in Graves' hyperthyroidism and ophthalmopathy.

The sequencing used peripheral blood mononuclear cells (PBMCs), collected at new diagnosis, from a patient treated with antithyroid drugs. The receptors stem from a middle-aged man with Graves disease. Donor details come from another sample of the same person, matched by shared clones.

This clonotype has ten or more counts. This chain uses TRBV7-2 with TRBJ2-1; 12 bases align to TRBD1. Germline V gives CDR1 SGHTA, CDR2 FQGNSA. This CDR3 has 16 amino acids. Trimming removed 3 bases from V and 9 bases from J; junction bases left unmatched: 9. CDR3 loop: CASSLFRDRGRGEQFF. The DNA for the CDR3 is TGTGCCAGCAGCTTGTTCCGGGACAGGGGGCGGGGTGAGCAGTTCTTC. Filled out from reference TRBV7-2 and TRBJ2-1, the complete variable domain reads GAGVSQSPSNKVTEKGKDVELRCDPISGHTALYWYRQSLGQGLEFLIYFQGNSAPDKSGLPSDRFSAERTGGSVSTLTIQRTQQEDSAVYLCASSLFRDRGRGEQFFGPGTRLTVL.

This clonotype was seen more than once but under ten times. This chain connects TRBV4-1 to TRBJ2-3, with 11 nucleotides matching TRBD2. V lost 3 bases to trimming and J lost 2 bases; unmatched junction nucleotides: 4. CDR1 is MGHRA, CDR2 YSYEKL, per germline. The CDR3 is made up of 16 amino acids. The CDR3 DNA sequence: TGCGCCAGCAGCCAGGCGGGACTAGCGGTCACAGATACGCAGTATTTT. It yields the protein CASSQAGLAVTDTQYF.

This clonotype has at least ten counts. The chain is built from TRBV15 and TRBJ1-6; a possible D gene is TRBD1 (5 bases). Germline CDR1 and CDR2: LNHNV and YYDKDF (reference sequence). Trimming shortened V by 0 bases and J by 13 bases, and 19 bases separated the two germline ends. The CDR3 is made up of 16 amino acids. For the CDR3, the DNA is TGTGCCACCAGCAGAGATCGTTCTACTCTGGGGCCCCCCCTCCACTTT. Translating gives CATSRDRSTLGPPLHF.

The table lists this clonotype with a few counts. The rearrangement joins TRBV28 to TRBJ1-3; the D is unclear. The CDR3 sequence is 14 residues long. Germline CDR1 reads MDHEN; CDR2 reads SYDVKM. The V end lost 7 bases, the J end lost 2 bases, and 12 bases lay between the germline ends. CDR3: CASTISSTGNTIYF. CDR3 coding DNA: TGTGCCAGCACTATTTCGTCCACTGGAAACACCATATATTTT.

The V gene is TRBV7-2, the J gene TRBJ2-5, with D perhaps matching TRBD1 (6 bases). V shed 6 bases and J shed 5 bases, with 16 bases lying between them. This CDR3 comprises 14 residues. Per germline, CDR1 SGHTA and CDR2 FQGNSA. CDR3 sequence reads: CASRGAFWGETQYF. CDR3 sequence (DNA): TGTGCCAGCAGGGGGGCTTTCTGGGGGGAGACCCAGTACTTC.

This clonotype was found many times. This rearrangement joins TRBV15 to TRBJ2-5; either TRBD1 or TRBD2 may supply D (6 bases each). Trimming cost V 4 bases and J 4 bases, with 19 bases left between them. The CDR3 contains 16 residues. Germline V gene sequence: CDR1 LNHNV, CDR2 YYDKDF (reference sequence). CDR3 sequence (DNA): TGTGCCACCAGCAACGGGGGCGCAGGATTTCTAGAGACCCAGTACTTC. This translates into CATSNGGAGFLETQYF.

The chain has TRBV25-1 and TRBJ2-1, with 7 positions matching TRBD2. CDR3 length: 15 residues. Germline values: CDR1 MGHDK, CDR2 SYGVNS. Losses at the gene ends were 6 bases for V and 9 bases for J; bases not matched to a gene: 14. The CDR3 is CASSPIRGGIIEQFF. CDR3 DNA: TGTGCCAGCAGCCCTATTCGCGGGGGAATTATTGAGCAGTTCTTC.

At least ten counts were recorded for this clonotype. This chain uses TRBV9 with TRBJ1-1; perhaps TRBD1 as D (5 bases). The germline V gene encodes CDR1 SGDLS and CDR2 YYNGEE. The length of the CDR3 is 13 residues. V was shortened by 2 bases and J by 5 bases, with 10 bases between the two germline ends. DNA of the CDR3: TGTGCCAGCAGCGTCAGGGTAGGTACTGAAGCTTTCTTT. Translated, it gives CASSVRVGTEAFF.

The DNA of the CDR3 is TGTGCCAGCAGGGGACTAGCGGGGGGGCCCGGGGAGCTGTTTTTT. It encodes CASRGLAGGPGELFF. This sequence joins TRBV6-1 and TRBJ2-2; 16 positions agree with TRBD2. The CDR3 is made up of 15 amino acids. J lost 6 bases, V lost 6 bases, and 1 base had no gene match. Germline CDR1 is MNHNS and CDR2 is SASEGT.

This clonotype was seen only a few times. The V gene is TRBV5-6, the J gene TRBJ2-5; D is unclear. The CDR3 length is 11 residues. Trimming left V 7 bases short and J 3 bases short, with 7 bases between. CDR1 is SGHDT and CDR2 is YYEEEE in the germline V gene. The CDR3 spells CASQVKETQYF. In DNA form, the CDR3 reads TGTGCCAGCCAAGTGAAAGAGACCCAGTACTTC. Full variable domain (outside the CDR3, taken from reference TRBV5-6 and TRBJ2-5): DAGVTQSPTHLIKTRGQQVTLRCSPKSGHDTVSWYQQALGQGPQFIFQYYEEEERQRGNFPDRFSGHQFPNYSSELNVNALLLGDSALYLCASQVKETQYFGPGTRLLVL.

The table lists this clonotype with many counts. The chain is built from TRBV15 and TRBJ2-5; D possibly corresponds to TRBD2 (6 bases). Germline CDR1 is LNHNV and CDR2 is YYDKDF (reference sequence). Trimming cost V 6 bases and J 2 bases, with 13 bases left between them. The CDR3 is 14 residues long. The CDR3 loop reads CATSRRGRQETQYF. DNA for the CDR3: TGTGCCACCAGTAGGAGGGGTAGACAAGAGACCCAGTACTTC.

V gene TRBV20-1 combines with J gene TRBJ1-4; D not resolved. Per the germline V gene, CDR1 is DFQATT and CDR2 is SNEGSKA (reference sequence). Trimming took off 6 bases at V and 7 bases at J, with 12 bases between the two ends. The CDR3 runs 12 residues. CDR3 region: CSAAGSGEKLFF. CDR3 DNA sequence: TGCAGTGCGGCGGGGAGCGGTGAAAAACTGTTTTTT.

The sample holds a few counts of this clonotype. This rearrangement joins TRBV6-1 to TRBJ2-4, with 9 bases lining up with TRBD1. V lost 6 bases to trimming and J lost 6 bases; unmatched junction nucleotides: 3. The CDR3 is 13 amino acids. CDR1 and CDR2 from the germline V gene are MNHNS and SASEGT. The CDR3 sequence is CASRGTGRNIQYF. For the CDR3, the DNA is TGTGCCAGCAGGGGGACAGGGAGAAACATTCAGTACTTC.

The rearrangement links TRBV12-3 or TRBV12-4 to TRBJ2-6; TRBD2 might be the D (5 bases). The V end lost 1 base, the J end lost 0 bases, and 19 bases lay between the germline ends. There are 20 residues in the CDR3. The CDR3 region has the DNA TGTGCCAGCAGTTTAGGGCGAAGAGGACTGCAACTCTCTGGGGCCAACGTCCTGACTTTC. It is translated as CASSLGRRGLQLSGANVLTF.

This rearrangement joins TRBV5-1 to TRBJ1-6, with 7 bases aligning to TRBD1. The CDR3 has 17 residues. The ends lost 4 bases at V and 4 bases at J; junction bases unmatched: 11. Germline assignment: CDR1 SGHRS and CDR2 YFSETQ. CDR3 coding DNA: TGCGCCAGCAGCCCTATAGGGGGCAAAGGGTATAATTCACCCCTCCACTTT. Protein sequence: CASSPIGGKGYNSPLHF.

This clonotype occurred many times. This chain connects TRBV5-1 to TRBJ1-6; a possible D gene is TRBD1 (5 bases). Trimming shortened V by 4 bases and J by 9 bases, and 17 bases separated the two germline ends. This CDR3 comprises 15 residues. Germline-derived CDR1 and CDR2 are SGHRS and YFSETQ. CDR3 protein: CASSVTGTGGSPLHF. The DNA for the CDR3 is TGCGCCAGCAGCGTAACCGGGACGGGCGGTTCACCCCTCCACTTT.

This clonotype was detected ten times or more. The chain employs TRBV12-3 or TRBV12-4 and TRBJ1-5; a possible D gene is TRBD1 (6 bases). Deletions cut 8 bases from V and 4 bases from J, with 12 bases between. The CDR3 is 13 residues long. This CDR3 is CASSTGHNQPQHF. CDR3 coding DNA: TGTGCCAGCTCTACAGGGCATAATCAGCCCCAGCATTTT.

This chain connects TRBV11-2 to TRBJ1-3, with D hard to call. Germline CDR1 and CDR2: SGHAT and FQNNGV. CDR3 size: 15 residues. Trimming left V 5 bases short and J 0 bases short, with 11 bases between. The CDR3 region has the DNA TGTGCCAGCAGCGTAGGCCCGTTCTCTGGAAACACCATATATTTT. Translated: CASSVGPFSGNTIYF.

This clonotype showed up many times. The gene calls are TRBV2 and TRBJ1-1; no clear D gene. This CDR3 comprises 15 residues. Trimming stripped 8 bases from V and 3 bases from J, with 19 bases between. Germline CDR1 SNHLY, CDR2 FYNNEI. The CDR3 region is CASSAERVSDTEAFF. CDR3 DNA: TGTGCCAGCTCCGCGGAGAGGGTCTCGGACACTGAAGCTTTCTTT.

This clonotype occurred many times. V gene TRBV5-1 combines with J gene TRBJ2-1, with 12 bases identical to TRBD1. Germline trimming cut 6 bases from V and 10 bases from J; bases unmatched to any gene: 11. The CDR3 runs 15 residues. CDR1 is SGHRS and CDR2 is YFSETQ in the germline V gene. CDR3 loop: CASTKVGQGAGEQFF. For the CDR3, the DNA is TGCGCCAGCACTAAAGTGGGACAGGGGGCGGGGGAGCAGTTCTTC.

This clonotype has at least ten counts. The V gene is TRBV2, the J gene TRBJ2-7; D not certain. With 4 bases removed from V and 6 bases from J, the gap between germline ends came to 10 bases. The CDR3 runs 12 residues. Germline CDR1 is SNHLY and CDR2 is FYNNEI. CDR3: CASSVSPAEQYF. The DNA of the CDR3 is TGTGCCAGCAGTGTATCTCCCGCCGAGCAGTACTTC.

This clonotype occurred many times. The V gene is TRBV6-1, the J gene TRBJ2-5; 10 nucleotides align to TRBD2. The V segment lost 8 bases and the J segment 4 bases; nucleotides outside the gene matches: 7. Germline loops: CDR1 MNHNS, CDR2 SASEGT. The CDR3 sequence is 14 residues long. The CDR3 sequence: CASALAGALETQYF. Here the CDR3 DNA reads TGTGCCAGCGCCCTAGCGGGGGCTTTAGAGACCCAGTACTTC.

At least ten counts were recorded for this clonotype. This chain links TRBV3-1 with TRBJ2-3; D may correspond to TRBD1 or TRBD2 (5 bases each). Trimming removed 0 bases at V and 1 base at J, with 5 bases between. This CDR3 is built from 14 residues. Per the germline V gene, CDR1 is LGHDT and CDR2 is YNNKEL (reference sequence). The CDR3 nucleotides read TGTGCCAGCAGCCAAGAGGGACGCACAGATACGCAGTATTTT. Its translation is CASSQEGRTDTQYF.

The V gene is TRBV27, the J gene TRBJ1-5; TRBD1 matches 10 bases. Germline V gene lookup returns CDR1 MNHEY and CDR2 SMNVEV (reference sequence). There are 18 residues in the CDR3. The ends lost 5 bases at V and 0 bases at J; junction bases unmatched: 10. CDR3 sequence: CASSPGTGVLYSNQPQHF. CDR3 nucleotide sequence: TGTGCCAGCAGTCCGGGGACAGGGGTTTTATATAGCAATCAGCCCCAGCATTTT.

This clonotype appeared many times. The J gene is TRBJ1-6, the V gene TRBV3-1; the D gene is possibly TRBD1 (5 bases). CDR3 length: 12 residues. Germline V gene lookup returns CDR1 LGHDT and CDR2 YNNKEL (reference sequence). V was clipped by 5 bases and J by 14 bases, with 13 bases between them. The CDR3 spells CASSGTQGALHF. The CDR3 region has the DNA TGTGCCAGCAGCGGGACCCAAGGGGCCCTCCACTTT.

This clonotype was found a few times. The chain recombines TRBV28 with TRBJ2-3; D possibly corresponds to TRBD1 (5 bases). The ends were cut back, 2 bases at V and 10 bases at J, with 16 bases in the middle. The CDR3 is made up of 14 amino acids. Germline-derived CDR1 and CDR2 are MDHEN and SYDVKM. The CDR3 DNA is TGTGCCAGCAGTTTAGAACAAGGGGTGTTGGCGCAGTATTTT. It encodes CASSLEQGVLAQYF.

This clonotype was seen repeatedly, ten times or more. V usage is TRBV11-2 and J usage is TRBJ1-5; the D is unclear. Germline loops: CDR1 SGHAT, CDR2 FQNNGV. This CDR3 has 13 amino acids. Trimming took 4 bases from V and 2 from J, leaving 6 bases between them. CDR3 sequence reads: CASSYGGNQPQHF. CDR3 in DNA: TGTGCCAGCAGCTACGGGGGCAATCAGCCCCAGCATTTT.

The chain combines TRBV7-9 with TRBJ2-5; D not resolved. The CDR3 extends over 14 amino acids. The ends were cut back, 2 bases at V and 5 bases at J, with 12 bases in the middle. Germline CDR1 and CDR2: SEHNR and FQNEAQ (reference sequence). CDR3 DNA: TGTGCCAGCAGCTTAAGCTCTGGGTTGGAGACCCAGTACTTC. It specifies CASSLSSGLETQYF.

Details on this clonotype: A read error may explain this, as a much larger clone is one base away. The rearrangement links TRBV20-1 to TRBJ2-2; D is undetermined. V lost 3 bases and J 6 bases, leaving 5 bases between the germline ends. Per germline, CDR1 DFQATT and CDR2 SNEGSKA (reference sequence). The CDR3 sequence is 11 residues long. The chain's CDR3 is CSARDAGELFF. CDR3 nucleotides: TGCAGTGCTAGGGACGCCGGGGAGCTGTTTTTT.